These 27 T cell receptor beta chains originate from one sample sequenced in a study of cytomegalovirus exposure and HLA in healthy donors. Researchers ran the PCR with 60 Vbeta and 13 Jbeta primers. Measured with immunoSEQ multiplex PCR; TCRdb has only the in-frame clones, and not every one. The table includes around 180,000 clones, almost 85% detected once. The specimen was PBMCs. The receptors come from a woman in her 50s in good health and CMV-seronegative.

This chain connects TRBV4-2 to TRBJ2-4; 11 nucleotides agree with TRBD2. This CDR3 has 17 residues. The germline gives CDR1 LGHNA, CDR2 YNFKEQ. Trimming took 1 base from V and 8 from J; bases not matched to a gene: 10. The CDR3 nucleotides read TGTGCCAGCAGCCAAGGTACTAGCGGGAGTGTCATGGACATTCAGTACTTC. Amino acids: CASSQGTSGSVMDIQYF.

The rearrangement uses TRBV6-5 and TRBJ2-1; tentatively, D is TRBD1 (5 bases). V was cut by 0 bases and J by 3 bases, with 6 bases left in between. CDR3 length equals 14 residues. CDR1 MNHEY and CDR2 SVGAGI come from the germline V gene. CDR3 region: CASSYSTVYNEQFF. The CDR3 coding sequence is TGTGCCAGCAGTTACTCGACAGTCTACAATGAGCAGTTCTTC.

The J gene is TRBJ2-1, the V gene TRBV5-1, with 11 bases identical to TRBD2. J was trimmed by 1 base and V by 1 base; bases with no gene match: 4. CDR1 and CDR2 from the germline V gene are SGHRS and YFSETQ. CDR3 size: 17 residues. CDR3 in amino acids: CASSLFTSGSSYNEQFF. The CDR3, as DNA: TGCGCCAGCAGCTTGTTCACTAGCGGGAGTTCCTACAATGAGCAGTTCTTC.

V usage is TRBV9 and J usage is TRBJ1-1, with D tentatively TRBD1 (5 bases). Germline V CDR1 and CDR2: SGDLS, YYNGEE. The CDR3 is 17 amino acids. The V and J ends lost 3 bases and 4 bases respectively, with 22 bases between them. CDR3 region: CASSGGGGESSGTEAFF. The CDR3 nucleotides are TGTGCCAGCAGCGGGGGCGGGGGGGAGTCTTCTGGCACTGAAGCTTTCTTT.

The chain has TRBV6-4 and TRBJ1-1; the match to TRBD1 covers 12 bases. The length of the CDR3 is 17 residues. V lost 2 bases to trimming and J lost 4 bases; unmatched junction nucleotides: 8. Looked up from germline, CDR1 is MRHNA and CDR2 is SNTAGT. CDR3 nucleotides: TGTGCCAGCAGTGACCCGGGACAGGGGGCCCTGCGCACTGAAGCTTTCTTT. Protein sequence: CASSDPGQGALRTEAFF.

The chain is built from TRBV5-4 and TRBJ1-1, with D tentatively TRBD1 (5 bases). This CDR3 has 14 residues. The germline V gene encodes CDR1 SGHNT and CDR2 YYREEE (reference sequence). Trimming left V 0 bases short and J 3 bases short, with 9 bases between. The CDR3 loop reads CASSLGRDYTEAFF. DNA for the CDR3: TGTGCCAGCAGCTTGGGCAGGGATTACACTGAAGCTTTCTTT.

The chain uses TRBV6-5 and TRBJ1-5; D may be TRBD1 (5 bases). Germline-derived CDR1 and CDR2 are MNHEY and SVGAGI. The CDR3 length is 13 residues. V lost 9 bases and J lost 6, with 15 bases in between. The CDR3 loop reads CASAAGGGQPQHF. CDR3 sequence (DNA): TGTGCCAGTGCCGCGGGGGGAGGTCAGCCCCAGCATTTT.

This chain links TRBV10-2 with TRBJ2-7, with D perhaps TRBD2 (6 bases). Germline loops: CDR1 WSHSY, CDR2 SAAADI. Trimming cost V 0 bases and J 2 bases, with 11 bases left between them. The CDR3 totals 15 residues. The CDR3 region is CASSESRRETYEQYF. The CDR3 bases are TGCGCCAGCAGTGAGTCCAGGAGGGAGACCTACGAGCAGTACTTC.

This clone was counted a few times. The chain couples TRBV29-1 to TRBJ1-1; D not resolved. V was clipped by 4 bases and J by 1 base, with 13 bases between them. Germline V lookup: CDR1 SQVTM, CDR2 ANQGSEA. The CDR3 length is 14 residues. The CDR3 nucleotides are TGCAGCGTTGTTGTGAGTCAAGCGAACACTGAAGCTTTCTTT. Residues: CSVVVSQANTEAFF.

This chain links TRBV2 with TRBJ1-6; TRBD1 agrees at 9 bases. J lost 8 bases, V lost 7 bases, and 6 bases had no gene match. This CDR3 comprises 14 residues. Germline-derived CDR1 and CDR2 are SNHLY and FYNNEI. CDR3 in amino acids: CASNTGGGYSPLHF. The CDR3 DNA is TGTGCCAGCAACACAGGGGGCGGTTATTCACCCCTCCACTTT.

The CDR3: CASSRRVSNTEAFF. The CDR3 DNA reads TGCGCCAGCAGCCGCCGGGTTTCGAACACTGAAGCTTTCTTT. J is TRBJ1-1 and V is TRBV4-1; D not certain. The CDR3 spans 14 residues. CDR1 and CDR2 (germline): MGHRA, YSYEKL. The germline V and J ends were trimmed by 4 bases and 1 base, with 10 bases remaining between them.

The gene calls are TRBV6-5 and TRBJ1-1; D unclear. CDR3 length: 13 amino acids. CDR1 and CDR2 (germline): MNHEY, SVGAGI. Trimming took 11 bases from V and 1 from J, leaving 14 bases between them. This chain's CDR3 is CAPRRPTNTEAFF. The CDR3 DNA follows: TGTGCCCCCAGGCGCCCGACGAACACTGAAGCTTTCTTT.

V and J are TRBV27 and TRBJ2-7; TRBD2 might be the D (6 bases). Trimming removed 7 bases at V and 0 bases at J, with 22 bases between. Per germline, CDR1 MNHEY and CDR2 SMNVEV (reference sequence). The CDR3 spans 17 residues. CDR3 DNA: TGTGCCAGCACCAGAGAACCCGCGGGACCAAACTCCTACGAGCAGTACTTC. It encodes CASTREPAGPNSYEQYF.

This chain uses TRBV28 with TRBJ2-5, with D tentatively TRBD2 (6 bases). The J call is doubtful: the DNA matches TRBJ2-7 better. This CDR3 contains 14 residues. Germline-derived CDR1 and CDR2 are MDHEN and SYDVKM. DNA of the CDR3: TGTGCCAGCAGGGCGGGACGGAACTCCTACGAGCAGTACTTC. Translation: CASRAGRNSYEQYF.

The CDR3 loop reads CASSRRGDQPQHF. The CDR3 region has the DNA TGTGCCAGTAGTCGGCGGGGCGATCAGCCCCAGCATTTT. J is TRBJ1-5 and V is TRBV19; D perhaps matches TRBD1 (5 bases). Deletions cut 5 bases from V and 5 bases from J, with 10 bases between. The length of the CDR3 is 13 residues. CDR1 and CDR2 (germline): LNHDA, SQIVND (reference sequence).

The sample holds a few counts of this clone. V gene TRBV6-5 combines with J gene TRBJ1-5; TRBD1 matches at 8 bases. The CDR3 sequence is 14 residues long. V was clipped by 0 bases and J by 7 bases; unmatched bases: 2. Germline V gene data show CDR1 as MNHEY and CDR2 as SVGAGI. The CDR3 DNA follows: TGTGCCAGCAGTTACTCGACAGGGGTCCAGCCCCAGCATTTT. It specifies CASSYSTGVQPQHF.

This chain joins TRBV7-8 and TRBJ2-1, with D maybe TRBD2 (6 bases). The CDR3 runs to 16 residues. Germline V gene lookup returns CDR1 SGHVS and CDR2 FQNEAQ. Trimming took 5 bases from V and 5 from J, leaving 19 bases between them. The CDR3 loop reads CASSPGGGSRNNEQFF. The CDR3 DNA reads TGTGCCAGCAGCCCGGGTGGGGGGAGTAGGAACAATGAGCAGTTCTTC.

This sequence joins TRBV7-6 and TRBJ2-2; possible D gene TRBD2, 7 bases. The germline V gene has CDR1 SGHVS and CDR2 FNYEAQ. The V gene lost 1 base and the J gene lost 6 bases, with 18 bases spanning the gap. The CDR3 contains 17 residues. DNA of the CDR3: TGTGCCAGCAGCTTAGGAGCAGCGGGACCAGGGGCCGGGGAGCTGTTTTTT. It yields the protein CASSLGAAGPGAGELFF.

The chain is built from TRBV6-5 and TRBJ1-2, with a possible D match to TRBD1 (6 bases). From germline, CDR1 is MNHEY and CDR2 SVGAGI. V dropped 10 bases and J dropped 8 bases, with 14 bases sitting between them. This CDR3 has 11 residues. The CDR3 is CATYRAPGYTF. Here the CDR3 DNA reads TGTGCCACCTACAGGGCTCCCGGCTACACCTTC.

J is TRBJ1-3 and V is TRBV30; D gene ambiguous. CDR1 GTSNPN and CDR2 SVGIG come from the germline V gene (reference sequence). CDR3 length equals 12 residues. V was pared by 4 bases and J by 0 bases, with 4 bases between. CDR3 loop: CAWTTSGNTIYF. The CDR3 DNA follows: TGTGCCTGGACTACCTCTGGAAACACCATATATTTT.

The chain couples TRBV27 to TRBJ2-7; D remains ambiguous. The CDR3 has 14 residues. The V end lost 10 bases, the J end lost 0 bases, and 16 bases lay between the germline ends. Germline CDR1 reads MNHEY; CDR2 reads SMNVEV (reference sequence). The CDR3 loop is CATQEHPSSYEQYF. Here the CDR3 DNA reads TGTGCCACCCAGGAACACCCAAGCTCCTACGAGCAGTACTTC.

The chain combines TRBV10-3 with TRBJ2-3; TRBD1 matches 9 bases. The CDR3 covers 15 residues. V shed 4 bases and J 4 bases; nucleotides not matched to a gene: 6. In germline, CDR1 is ENHRY, CDR2 SYGVKD. The CDR3 DNA reads as TGTGCCATCAGTGCCCTCACAGGGGGCCCAGATACGCAGTATTTT. Translation: CAISALTGGPDTQYF.

The V call is TRBV6-5, the J call TRBJ1-1; the D gene is possibly TRBD1 (6 bases). Germline values: CDR1 MNHEY, CDR2 SVGAGI. This CDR3 has 14 amino acids. V was trimmed by 6 bases and J by 4 bases, leaving 15 bases between them. CDR3 residues: CASSRGQFGTEAFF. The CDR3 nucleotides are TGTGCCAGCAGCCGCGGACAGTTTGGCACTGAAGCTTTCTTT.

This sequence joins TRBV29-1 and TRBJ1-1, with 8 bases matching TRBD1. CDR1 SQVTM and CDR2 ANQGSEA come from the germline V gene. The V and J ends lost 4 bases and 0 bases, in that order; junction bases with no gene match: 4. The length of the CDR3 is 14 residues. The CDR3 region has the DNA TGCAGCGTTGTCCACAGGGGGATGAACACTGAAGCTTTCTTT. Encoded protein: CSVVHRGMNTEAFF.

J is TRBJ2-1 and V is TRBV27, with 9 positions matching TRBD1. CDR3 length: 17 residues. J lost 4 bases, V lost 3 bases, and 10 bases had no gene match. Germline CDR1 is MNHEY and CDR2 is SMNVEV (reference sequence). As DNA, the CDR3 is TGTGCCAGCAGTTTCGACCACCGGGACAGGGCATACAATGAGCAGTTCTTC. This encodes CASSFDHRDRAYNEQFF.

The gene calls are TRBV7-2 and TRBJ2-7, with TRBD2 identical over 10 bases. The CDR3 is 16 amino acids. In germline, CDR1 is SGHTA, CDR2 FQGNSA. Germline trimming cut 5 bases from V and 4 bases from J; bases unmatched to any gene: 11. In DNA form, the CDR3 reads TGTGCCAGCAGCGCCCCGGGACTAGCGTCTGGATACGAGCAGTACTTC. Encoded protein: CASSAPGLASGYEQYF.

This sequence joins TRBV2 and TRBJ2-7; 10 bases map to TRBD1. CDR1 and CDR2 (germline): SNHLY, FYNNEI. With 5 bases clipped from V and 7 bases from J, the junction kept 11 bases outside the gene matches. The CDR3 extends over 15 amino acids. DNA of the CDR3: TGTGCCAGCAGTAGACAGGGGGCGCAAGGTCGGGAGCAGTACTTC. This sequence encodes CASSRQGAQGREQYF.